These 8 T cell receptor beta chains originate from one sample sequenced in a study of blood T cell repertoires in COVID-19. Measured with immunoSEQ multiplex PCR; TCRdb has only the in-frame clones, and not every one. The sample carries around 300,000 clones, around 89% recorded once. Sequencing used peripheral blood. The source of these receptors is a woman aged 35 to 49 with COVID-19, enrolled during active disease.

CDR3 region: CASSYSPPRDNEQFF. The CDR3 nucleotides are TGTGCCAGCAGTTACTCACCACCTCGGGACAATGAGCAGTTCTTC. The chain recombines TRBV6-5 with TRBJ2-1, with no clear D. The CDR3 sequence is 15 residues long. The ends were cut back, 0 bases at V and 5 bases at J, with 11 bases in the middle. Germline V gene sequence: CDR1 MNHEY, CDR2 SVGAGI.

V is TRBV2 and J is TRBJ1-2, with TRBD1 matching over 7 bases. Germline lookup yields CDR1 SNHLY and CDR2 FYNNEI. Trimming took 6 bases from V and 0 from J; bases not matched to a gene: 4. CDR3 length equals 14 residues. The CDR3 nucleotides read TGTGCCAGCAGCTACAGGGGAGCTAACTATGGCTACACCTTC. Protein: CASSYRGANYGYTF.

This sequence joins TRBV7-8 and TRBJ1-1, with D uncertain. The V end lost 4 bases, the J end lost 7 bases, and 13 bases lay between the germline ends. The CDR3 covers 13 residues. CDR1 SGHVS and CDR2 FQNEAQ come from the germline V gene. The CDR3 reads CASSSGFGNEAFF. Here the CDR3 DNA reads TGTGCCAGCAGCTCTGGGTTCGGGAATGAAGCTTTCTTT.

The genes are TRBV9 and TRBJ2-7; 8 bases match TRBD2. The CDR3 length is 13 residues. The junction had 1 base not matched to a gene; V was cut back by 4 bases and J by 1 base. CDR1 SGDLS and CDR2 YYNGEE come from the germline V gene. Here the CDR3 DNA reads TGTGCCAGCAGCCGGGAGGGGTCCTACGAGCAGTACTTC. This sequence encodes CASSREGSYEQYF.

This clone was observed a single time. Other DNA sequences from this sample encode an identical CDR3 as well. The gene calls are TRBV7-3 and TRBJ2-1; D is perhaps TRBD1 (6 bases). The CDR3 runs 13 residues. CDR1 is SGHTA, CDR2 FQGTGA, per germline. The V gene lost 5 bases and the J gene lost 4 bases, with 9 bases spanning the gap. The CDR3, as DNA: TGTGCCAGCAGCCCGGACAGTTACAATGAGCAGTTCTTC. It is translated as CASSPDSYNEQFF. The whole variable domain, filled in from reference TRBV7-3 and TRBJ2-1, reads GAGVSQTPSNKVTEKGKYVELRCDPISGHTALYWYRQSLGQGPEFLIYFQGTGAADDSGLPNDRFFAVRPEGSVSTLKIQRTERGDSAVYLCASSPDSYNEQFFGPGTRLTVL.

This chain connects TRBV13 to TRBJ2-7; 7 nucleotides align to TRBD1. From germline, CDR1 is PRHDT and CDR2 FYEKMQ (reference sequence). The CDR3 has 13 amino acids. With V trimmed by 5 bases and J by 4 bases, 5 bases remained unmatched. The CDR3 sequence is CASSRLQGYEQYF. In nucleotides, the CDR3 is TGTGCCAGCAGCCGATTACAGGGGTACGAGCAGTACTTC. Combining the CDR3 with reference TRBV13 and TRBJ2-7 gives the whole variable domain AAGVIQSPRHLIKEKRETATLKCYPIPRHDTVYWYQQGPGQDPQFLISFYEKMQSDKGSIPDRFSAQQFSDYHSELNMSSLELGDSALYFCASSRLQGYEQYFGPGTRLTVT.

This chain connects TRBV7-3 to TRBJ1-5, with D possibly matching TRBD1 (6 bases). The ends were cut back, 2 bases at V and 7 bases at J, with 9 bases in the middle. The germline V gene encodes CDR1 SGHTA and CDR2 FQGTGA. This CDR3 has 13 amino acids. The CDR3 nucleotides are TGTGCCAGCAGCTTAGGGGGCGGGCAGCCCCAGCATTTT. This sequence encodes CASSLGGGQPQHF.

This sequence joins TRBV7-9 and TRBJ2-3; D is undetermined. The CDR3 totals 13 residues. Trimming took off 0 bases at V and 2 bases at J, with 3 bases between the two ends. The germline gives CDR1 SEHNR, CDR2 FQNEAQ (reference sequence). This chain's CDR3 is CASSLAHTDTQYF. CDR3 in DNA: TGTGCCAGCAGCTTAGCCCACACAGATACGCAGTATTTT.